The present T cell receptor (beta chain) was sequenced within a study of blood T cell repertoires in COVID-19. TCRdb's table, derived via immunoSEQ multiplex PCR, lists solely in-frame clones and lacks some. The sample shows 330,000 or so clones, about 90% of them seen only once. Which cohort a participant joined came from the clinical history participants gave. This CDR3 is 11 amino acids long. Between the trimmed V and J ends, which lost 3 bases and 8 bases, there was a span of 7 bases. CDR1 and CDR2 (germline): LNHDA, SQIVND (reference sequence). The genes are TRBV19 and TRBJ1-2; no firm D call. Sequenced material: PBMCs or T cells enriched from blood (not recorded which). This TCR derives from a woman aged 30 to 39 who had recovered from COVID-19. The CDR3 is CASSIGVGYTF. In DNA, the CDR3 is TGTGCCAGTAGTATCGGGGTCGGCTACACCTTC.